This is a list of T cell receptor beta chains from one sample in a study of T-cell memory formation after mild COVID-19. TCRdb re-derived calls from the 5' RACE reads in MiXCR, one entry per CDR3 protein. The data hold about 250,000 distinct CDR3 sequences, with less than 20% observed a single time. Material: PBMCs or a T cell subset sorted from them (not recorded which). Receptors were obtained from an adult woman who had mild COVID-19 (a few samples of this study predate the infection). Cell type and time point are not known. CDR3s include the opening cysteine and the closing phenylalanine or tryptophan. D genes are given only for firm matches. Clone size, where shown, is once, few, many, or a class for clones that have expanded.

v_gene	abundance	len	d_gene	j_gene	CDR3nt	CDR3aa
TRBV6-6	few	13	.	TRBJ1-4	TGTGCCAGCAGTAAGGAACAGGGCCGGAAACTGTTTTTT	CASSKEQGRKLFF
TRBV20-1	few	13	.	TRBJ1-2	TGCAGTGCTAGATTAGGAAGCACCTCCGGCTACACCTTC	CSARLGSTSGYTF
TRBV7-3	many	18	TRBD2	TRBJ2-1	TGTGCCAGCAGCTTAAGGCCCGGTCGGCGGGGGGGTATTCATGAGCAGTTCTTC	CASSLRPGRRGGIHEQFF
TRBV2	.	14	.	TRBJ1-6	TGTGCCAGCGGGGAGGGATCGAATAATTCACCCCTCCACTTT	CASGEGSNNSPLHF
TRBV6-5	.	14	TRBD1	TRBJ1-6	TGTGCCAGCAAGGGTAGACAGGGCCATTCACCCCTCCACTTT	CASKGRQGHSPLHF
TRBV5-1	.	15	TRBD1	TRBJ2-7	TGCGCCAGCAGCCCTATAGGACAGGGCTACTACGAGCAGTACTTC	CASSPIGQGYYEQYF
TRBV5-1	.	16	TRBD1	TRBJ2-5	TGCGCCAGCAGCTTGAGACAGGGGGCGCCGGAGGAGACCCAGTACTTC	CASSLRQGAPEETQYF
TRBV30	few	16	TRBD2	TRBJ2-1	TGTGCCTGGAGTCGGCTAGCGGGAGGCCCGGGAGGTGAGCAGTTCTTC	CAWSRLAGGPGGEQFF
TRBV7-9	.	15	.	TRBJ2-7	TGTGCCAGCAGGAAGGGGGACTCCGTCTCCTACGAGCAGTACTTC	CASRKGDSVSYEQYF
TRBV12-3/TRBV12-4	.	15	.	TRBJ2-5	TGTGCCAGCAGTCATCTCGGAGGATTGACCGAGACCCAGTACTTC	CASSHLGGLTETQYF
TRBV7-6	few	15	.	TRBJ2-1	TGTGCCTCGGGGGCCGGGGAAAGCTCCTACAATGAGCAGTTCTTC	CASGAGESSYNEQFF
TRBV5-5	few	17	.	TRBJ2-5	TGTGCCAGCAGCCCCGGAAGGGGACATTACCTCCAAGAGACCCAGTACTTC	CASSPGRGHYLQETQYF
TRBV19	few	16	TRBD2	TRBJ2-1	TGTGCCAGTAGTATCATCTCCGGCGGGAGTTACAATGAGCAGTTCTTC	CASSIISGGSYNEQFF
TRBV4-1	.	14	.	TRBJ1-2	TGCGCCAGCAGCCAATTCACAGCCCCATATGGCTACACCTTC	CASSQFTAPYGYTF
TRBV7-2	.	17	.	TRBJ1-3	TGTGCCAGCAGCTTACGGACCGGGCCCAGCTCTGGAAACACCATATATTTT	CASSLRTGPSSGNTIYF
TRBV29-1	few	12	TRBD2	TRBJ2-7	TGCAGCGTTGCACTAGCGGGAGTCGAGCAGTACTTC	CSVALAGVEQYF
TRBV6-1	few	16	TRBD1	TRBJ2-5	TGTGCCAGCAGTCACCGGGACAGGGGGCATGAGGAGACCCAGTACTTC	CASSHRDRGHEETQYF
TRBV15	.	17	.	TRBJ2-5	TGTGCCACCAGCAGAGACTCTAGCGCGCTGACAGCTGGTGGCCAGTACTTC	CATSRDSSALTAGGQYF
TRBV11-3	few	12	.	TRBJ1-1	TGTGCCAGCAGCCTCCAGGTGCCTGAAGCTTTCTTT	CASSLQVPEAFF
TRBV12-3/TRBV12-4	.	16	.	TRBJ2-1	TGTGCCAGCAGTTTTCAGGGGGGAGGCCGATCGGATGAGCAGTTCTTC	CASSFQGGGRSDEQFF
TRBV6-6	.	16	TRBD2	TRBJ2-1	TGTGCCAGCAGCACGGGGACTAGCGGGAAATACAATGAGCAGTTCTTC	CASSTGTSGKYNEQFF
TRBV5-1	.	14	TRBD1	TRBJ1-2	TGCGCCAGCAGCTCCGGACAGGCTGGCGATGGCTACACCTTC	CASSSGQAGDGYTF
TRBV14	few	16	.	TRBJ1-2	TGTGCCAGCAGCTCTTACGGGATGAGAGCTAACTATGGCTACACCTTC	CASSSYGMRANYGYTF
TRBV7-2	.	12	TRBD2	TRBJ2-1	TGTGCCAGCAGCTTAGCGACGGGAGGCCGAATCTTC	CASSLATGGRIF
TRBV11-2	.	16	TRBD2	TRBJ2-2	TGTGCCAGCAGACCCCTAGCGGGAGAATACTCCGGGGAGCTGTTTTTT	CASRPLAGEYSGELFF
TRBV12-3/TRBV12-4	few	14	.	TRBJ1-5	TGTGCCAGCAGTTTAGCCAGGGATACACAGCCCCAGCATTTT	CASSLARDTQPQHF
TRBV7-9	.	15	.	TRBJ1-1	TGTGCCAGCAGCTTATTACCAGGGTCGAGCACTGAAGCTTTCTTT	CASSLLPGSSTEAFF
TRBV2	many	11	.	TRBJ2-5	TGTGCCAGCAGTGAACAAGAGACCCAGTACTTC	CASSEQETQYF
TRBV4-3	.	15	TRBD2	TRBJ2-5	TGCGCCAGCAGCCAAGATGGACTAGCAGCAGAGACCCAGTACTTC	CASSQDGLAAETQYF
TRBV3-1	.	15	TRBD1	TRBJ2-1	TGTGCCAGCAGCCGAGGGGGGGACAGGGGCAATGAGCAGTTCTTC	CASSRGGDRGNEQFF
TRBV10-3	few	12	.	TRBJ2-7	TGTGCCATCAGTGTCGGAGGGCAGAGGCAGTACTTC	CAISVGGQRQYF
TRBV6-5	.	18	TRBD2	TRBJ2-3	TGTGCCAGCAGCTCTCGACTAGCGGGGGGCCTACACCTAGATACGCAGTATTTT	CASSSRLAGGLHLDTQYF
TRBV7-9	few	15	.	TRBJ1-4	TGTGCCAGCAGCTCAGGTGGGATGACTAATGAAAAACTGTTTTTT	CASSSGGMTNEKLFF
TRBV6-6	.	16	TRBD1	TRBJ1-2	TGTGCCAGCAGGGAAACCGGGACAGGCTATGGCTATGGCTACACCTTC	CASRETGTGYGYGYTF
TRBV12-3/TRBV12-4	.	15	.	TRBJ2-3	TGTGCCAGCAGTTTAGTCCGAGACATCTCAGATACGCAGTATTTT	CASSLVRDISDTQYF
TRBV6-6	few	14	.	TRBJ1-6	TGTGCCAGCAGTTACGAGGGGACGCTTTCACCCCTCCACTTT	CASSYEGTLSPLHF
TRBV20-1	few	15	.	TRBJ1-4	TGCAGTGCTAGGGGTCTGTTGAGAGACGGTGAAAAACTGTTTTTT	CSARGLLRDGEKLFF
TRBV6-5	few	14	.	TRBJ2-7	TGTGCCAGCACTAGGGCAGGGAGTATCTACGAGCAGTACTTC	CASTRAGSIYEQYF
TRBV5-1	few	15	.	TRBJ2-2	TGCGCCAGCAGCTTGGCCACAGGTGTGTCCGGGGAGCTGTTTTTT	CASSLATGVSGELFF
TRBV4-1	many	14	.	TRBJ2-7	TGCGCCAGCAGCCCCCGAGAGGGCCCCTACGAGCAGTACTTC	CASSPREGPYEQYF
TRBV7-2	.	15	TRBD2	TRBJ2-7	TGTGCCAGCAGCCCAACTAGCGGGAGGATCAACGAGCAGTACTTC	CASSPTSGRINEQYF
TRBV24-1	few	16	TRBD2	TRBJ2-5	TGTGCCACCAGTGACCTGGGACTAGCGTGGAGAGAGACCCAGTACTTC	CATSDLGLAWRETQYF
TRBV2	few	13	.	TRBJ1-2	TGTGCCAGCAGTGTCCGGGAAAGACATGGCTACACCTTC	CASSVRERHGYTF
TRBV2	few	13	.	TRBJ2-1	TGTGCCAGCAGTGCAGACTCAGGGTATGAGCAGTTCTTC	CASSADSGYEQFF
TRBV5-1	.	14	.	TRBJ1-1	TGCGCCAGCAGCTTGGACGTCAGGGACACTGAAGCTTTCTTT	CASSLDVRDTEAFF